This record looks at one T cell receptor (beta chain) sequence and its context. The antigen is not known. TCRdb's copy holds only in-frame clones and misses some; the assay was immunoSEQ multiplex PCR. Altogether approximately 220,000 clones are present, roughly 91% being singletons, with the ten largest covering around 1%. These data are taken from a study of T cell responses to AZD1222 COVID-19 vaccine. The CDR3 runs 13 residues. Trimming pared 3 bases from V and 4 bases from J, leaving 9 bases between. The study, taken as a whole, reports: There were vaccine-associated CD4 TCRs across spike, dominant at 160-218 and 743-854. The repertoires were collected only after the peak T cell response.

This chain joins TRBV12-3 or TRBV12-4 and TRBJ1-2; D not resolved. The TCR comes from an adult in good health. The sequenced sample was peripheral blood, obtained on day 0 of MenACWY control vaccination. The CDR3 DNA reads as TGTGCCAGCAGTTTGAGGCTAGTCTATGGCTACACCTTC. Its protein product is CASSLRLVYGYTF.